The entry that follows covers one T cell receptor beta chain sequence. This sample was included in a study of cytomegalovirus exposure and HLA in healthy donors. Primers included in the PCR were 60 Vbeta and 13 Jbeta primers. Generated by immunoSEQ multiplex PCR, the TCRdb table keeps only in-frame clones and is missing some. The sample lists 150,000 to 200,000 clones; over 70% were seen once. CDR1 SEHNR and CDR2 FQNEAQ come from the germline V gene (reference sequence). This CDR3 contains 14 residues. This chain links TRBV7-9 with TRBJ2-5; possible D gene TRBD1, 5 bases. TRBJ2-7 explains the end of the DNA better; the J call may be wrong. The sequence came from a young woman in good health and CMV-seropositive. Sample: PBMCs. The CDR3: CASSLGSGLYEQYF. The CDR3 DNA follows: TGTGCCAGCAGCTTAGGGTCAGGGCTCTACGAGCAGTACTTC.